The clone carrying this T cell receptor beta chain was seen at least ten times. Combining iRepertoire HTBI primers with Arm-PCR of CDR3 regions, the authors built TCR beta libraries. TCRdb analysed the multiplex PCR reads with MiXCR anew, one entry per CDR3 protein. Of hundreds of thousands of distinct CDR3 sequences in the sample, 16% are singletons; the top ten hold around 10%. Time point here: newly diagnosed GD, antithyroid drugs for less than 3 months. TCR sequences were obtained from RNA taken from PBMCs. This specimen comes from a study of regulatory T cells in long-lasting Graves disease. This CDR3 is built from 14 residues. V was pared by 6 bases and J by 1 base, with 13 bases between. The sample was also reused in another study, on T cells in Graves' hyperthyroidism and ophthalmopathy. As reported in that work: Disease duration under 2 months; hyperthyroidism patients were aged 18 to 65.

This TCR came from a woman under 40 with Graves disease. The sequenced sample was peripheral blood mononuclear cells (PBMCs), obtained at new diagnosis, from a patient treated with antithyroid drugs. V is TRBV12-3 or TRBV12-4 and J is TRBJ2-7; D is unresolved. The CDR3 protein is CASSPFRRSYEQYF. CDR3 bases: TGTGCCAGCAGCCCCTTCAGGCGTTCCTACGAGCAGTACTTC.